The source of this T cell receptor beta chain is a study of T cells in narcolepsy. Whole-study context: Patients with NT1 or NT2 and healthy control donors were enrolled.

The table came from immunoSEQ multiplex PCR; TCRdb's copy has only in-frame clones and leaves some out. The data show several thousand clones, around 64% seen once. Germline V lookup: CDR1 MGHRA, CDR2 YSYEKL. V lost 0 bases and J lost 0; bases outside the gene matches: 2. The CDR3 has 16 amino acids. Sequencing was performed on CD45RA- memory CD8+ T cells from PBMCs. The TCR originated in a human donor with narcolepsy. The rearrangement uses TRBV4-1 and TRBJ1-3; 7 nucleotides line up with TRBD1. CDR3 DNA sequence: TGCGCCAGCAGCCAAGATGGGGACAGCTCTGGAAACACCATATATTTT. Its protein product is CASSQDGDSSGNTIYF.